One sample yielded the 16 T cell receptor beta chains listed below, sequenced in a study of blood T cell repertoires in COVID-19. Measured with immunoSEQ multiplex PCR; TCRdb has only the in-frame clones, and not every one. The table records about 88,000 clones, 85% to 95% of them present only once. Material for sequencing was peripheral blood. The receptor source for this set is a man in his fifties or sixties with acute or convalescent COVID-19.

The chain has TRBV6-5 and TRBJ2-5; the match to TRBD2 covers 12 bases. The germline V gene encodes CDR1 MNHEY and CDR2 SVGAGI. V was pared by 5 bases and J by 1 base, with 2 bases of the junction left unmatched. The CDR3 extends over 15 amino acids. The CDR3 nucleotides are TGTGCCAGCAGTCGACTAGCGGGGGCCCAAGAGACCCAGTACTTC. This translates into CASSRLAGAQETQYF.

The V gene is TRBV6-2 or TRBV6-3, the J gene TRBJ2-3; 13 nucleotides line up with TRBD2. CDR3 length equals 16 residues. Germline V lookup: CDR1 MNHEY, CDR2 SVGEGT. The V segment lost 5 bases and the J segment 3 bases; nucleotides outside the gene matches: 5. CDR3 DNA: TGTGCCAGCAGTGACCCGGGACTAGCGGGAACAGATACGCAGTATTTT. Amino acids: CASSDPGLAGTDTQYF.

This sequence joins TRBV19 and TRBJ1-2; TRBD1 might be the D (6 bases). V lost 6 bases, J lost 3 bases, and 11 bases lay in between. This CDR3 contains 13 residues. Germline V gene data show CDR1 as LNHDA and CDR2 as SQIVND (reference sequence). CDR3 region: CASRRGTDYGYTF. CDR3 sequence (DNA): TGTGCCAGTAGAAGGGGGACCGACTATGGCTACACCTTC.

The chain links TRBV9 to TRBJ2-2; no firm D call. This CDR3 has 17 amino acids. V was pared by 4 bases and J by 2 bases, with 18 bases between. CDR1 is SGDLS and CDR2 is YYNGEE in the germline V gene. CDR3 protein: CASSPPSTGGNTGELFF. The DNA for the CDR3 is TGTGCCAGCAGCCCCCCGAGTACTGGTGGTAACACCGGGGAGCTGTTTTTT.

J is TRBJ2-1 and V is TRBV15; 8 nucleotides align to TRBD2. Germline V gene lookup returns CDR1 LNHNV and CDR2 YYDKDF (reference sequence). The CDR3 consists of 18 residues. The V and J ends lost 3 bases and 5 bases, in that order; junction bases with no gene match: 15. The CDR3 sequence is CATSSQLLSGKRDNEQFF. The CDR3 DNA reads TGTGCCACCAGCAGCCAACTACTTAGCGGGAAGAGAGACAATGAGCAGTTCTTC. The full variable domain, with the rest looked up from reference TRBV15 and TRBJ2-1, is DAMVIQNPRYQVTQFGKPVTLSCSQTLNHNVMYWYQQKSSQAPKLLFHYYDKDFNNEADTPDNFQSRRPNTSFCFLDIRSPGLGDTAMYLCATSSQLLSGKRDNEQFFGPGTRLTVL.

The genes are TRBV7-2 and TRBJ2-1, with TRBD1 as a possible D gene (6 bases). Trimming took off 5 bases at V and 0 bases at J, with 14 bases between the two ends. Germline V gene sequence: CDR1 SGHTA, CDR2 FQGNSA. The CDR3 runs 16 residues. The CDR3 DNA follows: TGTGCCAGCAGCGGGGGCCTAAGGAGCTCCTACAATGAGCAGTTCTTC. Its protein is CASSGGLRSSYNEQFF.

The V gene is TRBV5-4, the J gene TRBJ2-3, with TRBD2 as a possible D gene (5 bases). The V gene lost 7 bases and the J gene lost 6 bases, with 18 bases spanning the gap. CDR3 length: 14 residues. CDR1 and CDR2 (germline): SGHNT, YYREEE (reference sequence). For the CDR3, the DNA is TGTGCCAGCGGACCCCCTGGGCAGCGGGATACGCAGTATTTT. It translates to CASGPPGQRDTQYF.

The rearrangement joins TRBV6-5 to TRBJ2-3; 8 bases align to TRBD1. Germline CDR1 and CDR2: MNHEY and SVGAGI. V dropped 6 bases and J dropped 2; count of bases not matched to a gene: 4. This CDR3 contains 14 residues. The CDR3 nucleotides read TGTGCCAGCAGAAGACAGGGGCTCACAGATACGCAGTATTTT. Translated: CASRRQGLTDTQYF.

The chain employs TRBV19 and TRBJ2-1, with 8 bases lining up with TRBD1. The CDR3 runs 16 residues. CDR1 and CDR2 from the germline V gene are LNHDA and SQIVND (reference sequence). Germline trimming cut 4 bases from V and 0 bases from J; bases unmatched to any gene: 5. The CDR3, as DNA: TGTGCCAGTAGTAGCCCCGGACAGGGCTCCTACAATGAGCAGTTCTTC. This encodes CASSSPGQGSYNEQFF.

The CDR3 DNA reads TGTGCCAGCAGACAGGGGGCGAACACCGGGGAGCTGTTTTTT. Translation: CASRQGANTGELFF. The chain combines TRBV6-5 with TRBJ2-2; 8 bases map to TRBD1. This CDR3 is 14 amino acids long. V was pared by 6 bases and J by 0 bases, with 0 bases of the junction left unmatched. Per germline, CDR1 MNHEY and CDR2 SVGAGI.

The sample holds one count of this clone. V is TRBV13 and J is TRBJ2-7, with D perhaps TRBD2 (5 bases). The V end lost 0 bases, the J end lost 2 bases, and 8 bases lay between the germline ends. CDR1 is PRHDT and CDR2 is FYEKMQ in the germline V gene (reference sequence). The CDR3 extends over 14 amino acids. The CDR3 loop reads CASSLGLATYEQYF. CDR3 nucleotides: TGTGCCAGCAGCTTAGGCCTAGCAACCTACGAGCAGTACTTC.

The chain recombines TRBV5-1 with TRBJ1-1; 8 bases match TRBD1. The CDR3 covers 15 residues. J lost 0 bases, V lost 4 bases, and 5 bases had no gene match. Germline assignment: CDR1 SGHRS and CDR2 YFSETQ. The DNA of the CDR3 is TGCGCCAGCAGCACCCGGACAGGGATGAACACTGAAGCTTTCTTT. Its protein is CASSTRTGMNTEAFF.

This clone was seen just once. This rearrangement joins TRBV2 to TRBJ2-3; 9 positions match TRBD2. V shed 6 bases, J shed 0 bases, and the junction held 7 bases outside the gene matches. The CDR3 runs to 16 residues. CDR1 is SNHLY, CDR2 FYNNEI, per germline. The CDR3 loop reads CASRSPAGGSTDTQYF. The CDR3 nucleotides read TGTGCCAGCAGATCCCCCGCGGGGGGGAGCACAGATACGCAGTATTTT.

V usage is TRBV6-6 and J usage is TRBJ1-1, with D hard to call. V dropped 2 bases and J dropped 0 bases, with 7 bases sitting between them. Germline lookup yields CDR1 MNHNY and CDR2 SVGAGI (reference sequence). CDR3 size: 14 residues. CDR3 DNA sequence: TGTGCCAGCAGTTACAACGGAGTGAACACTGAAGCTTTCTTT. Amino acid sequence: CASSYNGVNTEAFF.

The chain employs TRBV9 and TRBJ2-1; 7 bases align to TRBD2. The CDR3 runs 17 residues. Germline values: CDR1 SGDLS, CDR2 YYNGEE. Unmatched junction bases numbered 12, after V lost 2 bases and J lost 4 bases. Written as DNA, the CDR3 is TGTGCCAGCAGCGTTTCCCGAGCGGGAAGGAATTACAATGAGCAGTTCTTC. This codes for CASSVSRAGRNYNEQFF.

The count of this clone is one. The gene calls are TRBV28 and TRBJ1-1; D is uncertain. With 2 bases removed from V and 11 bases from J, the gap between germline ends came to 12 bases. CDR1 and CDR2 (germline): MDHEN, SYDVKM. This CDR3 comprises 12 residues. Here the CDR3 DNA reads TGTGCCAGCAGTTTAGAGAAATCGGGGGCTTTCTTT. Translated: CASSLEKSGAFF.